Listed below are T cell receptor beta chains from one sample, sequenced in a study of T cells in localized non-small cell lung cancer. Produced via immunoSEQ multiplex PCR; TCRdb's table is partial and in-frame only. Of over 70,000 clones in the sample, approximately 91% are singletons; the top ten hold approximately 4%. The input for sequencing was PBMCs, taken before any cancer treatment. The receptors derive from a woman between 40 and 69 years old with stage II squamous cell lung carcinoma. Each CDR3 is given with its conserved first and last residue. The order of the fields is clone size, CDR3 length, J gene, V gene, D gene, CDR3 DNA, CDR3 protein. The D gene is left open where the match is weak. Clone size is shown for a subset of rows, as once, few, many or a class of expanded clone.

NA,16,TRBJ2-1,TRBV5-4,TRBD2,TGTGCCAGCAGCCCCGGCGGGAGAAGCTCCTACAATGAGCAGTTCTTC,CASSPGGRSSYNEQFF
NA,15,TRBJ2-5,TRBV30,NA,TGTGCCTGGAGTGCCCTCGGGAAGCACAAAGAGACCCAGTACTTC,CAWSALGKHKETQYF
NA,14,TRBJ1-2,TRBV18,NA,TGTGCCAGCTCGGTAATGGGGAGCGACTATGGCTACACCTTC,CASSVMGSDYGYTF
once,17,TRBJ2-1,TRBV5-1,NA,TGCGCCAGCAGCTTGTGGGGGGCGTCAAGCTCCTACAATGAGCAGTTCTTC,CASSLWGASSSYNEQFF
NA,14,TRBJ1-2,TRBV6-5,TRBD1,TGTGCCAGCAGTCAACAGGGGGAGAGTATTGGCTACACCTTC,CASSQQGESIGYTF
NA,13,TRBJ1-5,TRBV14,NA,TGTGCCAGCAGCCAAGATCTGGGACAGCCCCAGCATTTT,CASSQDLGQPQHF
few,15,TRBJ1-2,TRBV5-1,NA,TGCGCCAGCAGCTTGGAAAGGGGAACGTTCTATGGCTACACCTTC,CASSLERGTFYGYTF
NA,15,TRBJ1-4,TRBV28,TRBD1,TGTGCCAGCAGTTCCTCGACAGGGATGGGGGAAAAACTGTTTTTT,CASSSSTGMGEKLFF
NA,15,TRBJ1-6,TRBV9,NA,TGTGCCAGCAGCGTAGATGACACTTCTAATTCACCCCTCCACTTT,CASSVDDTSNSPLHF
NA,17,TRBJ1-6,TRBV5-1,TRBD1,TGCGCCAGCAGCTTGGCCACCGGGACAGGGGGCCGGTCACCCCTCCACTTT,CASSLATGTGGRSPLHF
NA,15,TRBJ1-1,TRBV29-1,TRBD1,TGCAGCGTTTCAGGGGGCCGGGGGACGAACACTGAAGCTTTCTTT,CSVSGGRGTNTEAFF
NA,13,TRBJ2-5,TRBV28,NA,TGTGCCAGCAAAATGAGGTACCAAGAGACCCAGTACTTC,CASKMRYQETQYF
NA,11,TRBJ1-1,TRBV29-1,NA,TGCAGCGTTGTTAACCCGATGGAAGCTTTCTTT,CSVVNPMEAFF
NA,14,TRBJ1-5,TRBV6-1,NA,TGTGCCAGCAGTGAACAGGTTGGTCCTCAGCCCCAGCATTTT,CASSEQVGPQPQHF
NA,17,TRBJ2-7,TRBV11-2,TRBD2,TGTGCCAGCAGCTTAGATGGTAGTAGCGGGAGGGTCTACGAGCAGTACTTC,CASSLDGSSGRVYEQYF
NA,13,TRBJ1-1,TRBV5-8,NA,TGTGCCAGCAGCACTGCCGTTGACGGTGAAGCTTTCTTT,CASSTAVDGEAFF
once,14,TRBJ1-6,TRBV5-6,TRBD1,TGTGCCAGCAGACGGGACAGGGATAATTCACCCCTCCACTTT,CASRRDRDNSPLHF
NA,12,TRBJ2-1,TRBV6-6,NA,TGTGCCAGCAGTTACAGGGTTGGTGAGCAGTTCTTC,CASSYRVGEQFF
NA,15,TRBJ1-2,TRBV4-2,NA,TGTGCCAGCAGCCAAGAGCTGGGACGGAACTATGGCTACACCTTC,CASSQELGRNYGYTF
NA,14,TRBJ2-2,TRBV5-6,TRBD2,TGTGCCAGCAGCACCGGGACTAGACCCGGGGAGCTGTTTTTT,CASSTGTRPGELFF
NA,14,TRBJ2-3,TRBV5-1,NA,TGCGCCAGTGTCCGGGGGTTAAGCACAGATACGCAGTATTTT,CASVRGLSTDTQYF
NA,15,TRBJ2-2,TRBV12-5,NA,TGTGCTAGTGGTTTCGAGGGTTTGAACACCGGGGAGCTGTTTTTT,CASGFEGLNTGELFF